Following are 26 T cell receptor beta chains from one sample sequenced in a study of CD8 T cells in ankylosing spondylitis (TCRdb year 2017). The protocol used for the library was 5' RACE. TCRdb lists the instrument as Illumina HiSeq 2500. TCRdb reworked the public reads: Q25 trimming with fastp, MiXCR clone assembly, productive beta chains retained. Each record represents a unique CDR3 protein, reported with the most common genes and DNA among its rows. Here the sample has about 240,000 distinct CDR3 sequences; 8.6% occur a single time. Almost 7% of the sample goes to the ten largest clones. Sequencing was performed on blood, either unsorted or a sorted T cell fraction (not recorded which). These receptors all stem from a male donor with ankylosing spondylitis or in good health (not recorded which).

This clonotype was seen a handful of times. This rearrangement joins TRBV5-1 to TRBJ2-5, with D perhaps matching TRBD1 (6 bases). CDR3 length: 16 amino acids. Germline CDR1 is SGHRS and CDR2 is YFSETQ. Deletions cut 4 bases from V and 2 bases from J, with 18 bases between. The CDR3 loop reads CASSNLPGHPQETQYF. The CDR3 DNA sequence: TGCGCCAGCAGCAACTTGCCGGGACACCCTCAAGAGACCCAGTACTTC.

This clonotype was recorded many times. The rearrangement uses TRBV20-1 and TRBJ2-3; D is perhaps TRBD2 (5 bases). The CDR3 covers 15 residues. V shed 0 bases and J shed 0 bases, with 10 bases lying between them. Germline CDR1 is DFQATT and CDR2 is SNEGSKA (reference sequence). The DNA of the CDR3 is TGCAGTGCTAGAGATAGCGCGGGTAGCACAGATACGCAGTATTTT. Translation: CSARDSAGSTDTQYF.

This chain uses TRBV30 with TRBJ2-1; 8 bases agree with TRBD2. The germline CDR1 and CDR2 sequences are GTSNPN and SVGIG (reference sequence). This CDR3 comprises 11 residues. V trimming: 2 bases; J trimming: 15 bases; junction bases outside the gene matches: 6. CDR3 amino acids: CAWSREGPGFF. The CDR3 coding sequence is TGTGCCTGGAGTCGGGAGGGCCCCGGGTTCTTC.

This clonotype was detected ten times or more. The CDR3 nucleotides read TGCAGTGCTAGACAGGGGGCGAGGGGCTACACCTTC. This translates into CSARQGARGYTF. This rearrangement joins TRBV20-1 to TRBJ1-2; 8 nucleotides agree with TRBD1. Germline V CDR1 and CDR2: DFQATT, SNEGSKA (reference sequence). The V segment lost 2 bases and the J segment 8 bases; nucleotides outside the gene matches: 4. CDR3 length equals 12 residues.

This clonotype was seen repeatedly, ten times or more. The V call is TRBV2, the J call TRBJ1-3; D is ambiguous. The ends were cut back, 0 bases at V and 1 base at J, with 10 bases in the middle. Looked up from germline, CDR1 is SNHLY and CDR2 is FYNNEI. CDR3 size: 16 residues. This CDR3 is CASSEAGVWSGNTIYF. The CDR3 bases are TGTGCCAGCAGTGAAGCCGGAGTTTGGTCTGGAAACACCATATATTTT.

This clonotype was seen many times. This chain joins TRBV9 and TRBJ1-2; tentatively, D is TRBD1 (5 bases). This CDR3 is built from 13 residues. The germline gives CDR1 SGDLS, CDR2 YYNGEE. Trimming shortened V by 7 bases and J by 2 bases, and 12 bases separated the two germline ends. DNA of the CDR3: TGTGCCAGCTCGGACAATTGGAACTATGGCTACACCTTC. Translated, it gives CASSDNWNYGYTF. The full variable domain, completed using reference TRBV9 and TRBJ1-2, is DSGVTQTPKHLITATGQRVTLRCSPRSGDLSVYWYQQSLDQGLQFLIQYYNGEERAKGNILERFSAQQFPDLHSELNLSSLELGDSALYFCASSDNWNYGYTFGSGTRLTVV.

The V call is TRBV30, the J call TRBJ2-1, with 8 positions matching TRBD2. Germline V gives CDR1 GTSNPN, CDR2 SVGIG (reference sequence). The V and J ends lost 1 base and 6 bases, in that order; junction bases with no gene match: 5. There are 14 residues in the CDR3. The CDR3 nucleotides are TGTGCCTGGAGTGGCGGGAGGCCAGGCAATGAGCAGTTCTTC. It codes for CAWSGGRPGNEQFF.

This clonotype was seen many times. This chain joins TRBV5-1 and TRBJ2-1; 7 nucleotides line up with TRBD1. The length of the CDR3 is 15 residues. The V and J ends lost 0 bases and 8 bases, in that order; junction bases with no gene match: 8. Germline-derived CDR1 and CDR2 are SGHRS and YFSETQ. The CDR3 DNA follows: TGCGCCAGCAGCTTGGGACAGGGATTCGAGGATGAGCAGTTCTTC. It is translated as CASSLGQGFEDEQFF.

This clonotype was seen ten or more times. The chain combines TRBV5-1 with TRBJ2-1; the match to TRBD1 covers 7 bases. Germline V gene sequence: CDR1 SGHRS, CDR2 YFSETQ. The CDR3 is made up of 14 amino acids. With 4 bases clipped from V and 8 bases from J, the junction kept 9 bases outside the gene matches. The CDR3 coding sequence is TGCGCCAGCAGCCCCTCGACAGGGCCGGATGAGCAGTTCTTC. Protein: CASSPSTGPDEQFF.

This clonotype was observed at least ten times. This chain links TRBV7-2 with TRBJ1-5; 7 nucleotides align to TRBD1. Germline V gene data show CDR1 as SGHTA and CDR2 as FQGNSA. The CDR3 has 13 residues. Losses at the gene ends were 4 bases for V and 5 bases for J; bases not matched to a gene: 2. CDR3 loop: CASSYRGDQPQHF. The CDR3, as DNA: TGTGCCAGCAGCTACAGGGGCGATCAGCCCCAGCATTTT.

This chain links TRBV7-2 with TRBJ2-1, with D possibly being TRBD1 (6 bases). CDR1 is SGHTA, CDR2 FQGNSA, per germline. This CDR3 spans 13 amino acids. Trimming pared 2 bases from V and 15 bases from J, leaving 17 bases between. Here the CDR3 DNA reads TGTGCCAGCAGCTTACGTGAGACAGGAAGAGTGTTCTTC. It encodes CASSLRETGRVFF.

This chain connects TRBV30 to TRBJ2-5, with a possible D match to TRBD1 (5 bases). The V gene's germline CDR1 is GTSNPN and CDR2 SVGIG (reference sequence). The CDR3 is made up of 13 amino acids. V was shortened by 0 bases and J by 5 bases, with 10 bases between the two germline ends. This CDR3 is CAWSVGNRETQYF. In nucleotides, the CDR3 is TGTGCCTGGAGTGTAGGGAACAGGGAGACCCAGTACTTC.

There are many counts of this clonotype. The gene calls are TRBV7-2 and TRBJ2-3; D not resolved. Trimming shortened V by 4 bases and J by 0 bases, and 5 bases separated the two germline ends. This CDR3 is built from 13 residues. Germline-derived CDR1 and CDR2 are SGHTA and FQGNSA. The CDR3 DNA follows: TGTGCCAGCAGCTCCTATAGCACAGATACGCAGTATTTT. It codes for CASSSYSTDTQYF.

This clonotype appeared many times. V gene TRBV20-1 combines with J gene TRBJ2-7, with D perhaps given as TRBD1 or TRBD2 (5 bases each). There are 14 residues in the CDR3. CDR1 is DFQATT and CDR2 is SNEGSKA in the germline V gene (reference sequence). V gave up 5 bases and J gave up 4 bases, with 18 bases separating them. The CDR3 is CSAQREQARYEQYF. CDR3 DNA: TGCAGTGCTCAACGGGAACAGGCTAGATACGAGCAGTACTTC.

There are many counts of this clonotype. The V call is TRBV28, the J call TRBJ1-2; D unclear. This CDR3 spans 15 amino acids. V was clipped by 3 bases and J by 2 bases, with 13 bases between them. CDR1 and CDR2 from the germline V gene are MDHEN and SYDVKM. The CDR3 sequence is CASSFSRTANYGYTF. CDR3 coding DNA: TGTGCCAGCAGTTTTTCTAGGACGGCGAACTATGGCTACACCTTC.

In this sample, this clonotype turned up a few times. J is TRBJ2-3 and V is TRBV7-3; D perhaps matches TRBD1 (5 bases). Germline CDR1 SGHTA, CDR2 FQGTGA. V was trimmed by 2 bases and J by 1 base, leaving 7 bases between them. The CDR3 has 14 residues. This chain's CDR3 is CASSLVGRTDTQYF. In nucleotides, the CDR3 is TGTGCCAGCAGCTTAGTGGGGCGCACAGATACGCAGTATTTT.

In its sample, this clonotype was seen a few times. The V gene is TRBV5-6, the J gene TRBJ1-1; no clear D. Looked up from germline, CDR1 is SGHDT and CDR2 is YYEEEE. The length of the CDR3 is 14 residues. The V gene lost 3 bases and the J gene lost 2 bases, with 11 bases spanning the gap. The DNA of the CDR3 is TGTGCCAGCAGCTCTGTCAGAGGTAACACTGAAGCTTTCTTT. It encodes CASSSVRGNTEAFF.

At least ten counts were recorded for this clonotype. V and J are TRBV9 and TRBJ1-1; D possibly corresponds to TRBD1 (5 bases). V lost 0 bases and J 0 bases, leaving 12 bases between the germline ends. This CDR3 has 16 residues. CDR1 and CDR2 from the germline V gene are SGDLS and YYNGEE. CDR3: CASSVGGGRLNTEAFF. In nucleotides, the CDR3 is TGTGCCAGCAGCGTAGGGGGGGGACGATTGAACACTGAAGCTTTCTTT.

Ten or more counts support this clonotype. The V and J genes are TRBV12-3 or TRBV12-4 and TRBJ2-5; D ambiguous. The CDR3 is 13 residues long. Trimming took off 6 bases at V and 4 bases at J, with 12 bases between the two ends. For the CDR3, the DNA is TGTGCCAGCAGACCCCCGATGGGAGAGACCCAGTACTTC. Protein: CASRPPMGETQYF.

This clonotype was observed at least ten times. The J gene is TRBJ2-7, the V gene TRBV14, with 8 bases aligning to TRBD2. With V trimmed by 2 bases and J by 0 bases, 3 bases remained unmatched. Germline assignment: CDR1 SGHDN and CDR2 FVKESK. This CDR3 contains 15 residues. The CDR3 protein is CASSQKRGSSYEQYF. The CDR3 DNA sequence: TGTGCCAGCAGCCAAAAGCGGGGGTCCTCCTACGAGCAGTACTTC.

This clonotype was seen repeatedly, ten times or more. The chain uses TRBV12-3 or TRBV12-4 and TRBJ1-1, with a possible D match to TRBD1 (6 bases). The CDR3 is 13 amino acids. Trimming left V 6 bases short and J 4 bases short, with 12 bases between. CDR3 in DNA: TGTGCCAGCAGCCCCAGGGGTGGCACTGAAGCTTTCTTT. Its translation is CASSPRGGTEAFF.

This clonotype was observed a handful of times. This sequence joins TRBV4-3 and TRBJ1-3; 7 nucleotides agree with TRBD1. Germline trimming cut 3 bases from V and 4 bases from J; bases unmatched to any gene: 6. The CDR3 is made up of 15 amino acids. The germline gives CDR1 LGHNA, CDR2 YSLEER. The CDR3 bases are TGCGCCAGCAGCCAGGACACAGGGGAAGGAAACACCATATATTTT. The encoded protein is CASSQDTGEGNTIYF.

Many counts were recorded for this clonotype. The rearrangement uses TRBV5-5 and TRBJ2-5; D might be TRBD1 or TRBD2, each matching 6 bases. Per the germline V gene, CDR1 is SGHKS and CDR2 is YYEKEE (reference sequence). The ends were cut back, 2 bases at V and 4 bases at J, with 9 bases in the middle. The CDR3 length is 13 residues. The CDR3 here is CASSFGGPETQYF. Written as DNA, the CDR3 is TGTGCCAGCAGCTTCGGGGGCCCAGAGACCCAGTACTTC.

There are many counts of this clonotype. V is TRBV11-2 and J is TRBJ1-2; 7 bases are a match to TRBD1. The CDR3 is made up of 17 amino acids. The V segment lost 5 bases and the J segment 2 bases; nucleotides outside the gene matches: 14. Germline CDR1 reads SGHAT; CDR2 reads FQNNGV. The CDR3: CASSPYPLDRANYGYTF. Here the CDR3 DNA reads TGTGCCAGCAGCCCCTATCCCCTTGACAGGGCCAACTATGGCTACACCTTC.

This clonotype occurred many times. The chain couples TRBV5-1 to TRBJ2-1; 10 bases are a match to TRBD2. The V segment lost 6 bases and the J segment 5 bases; nucleotides outside the gene matches: 8. The length of the CDR3 is 15 residues. The germline V gene encodes CDR1 SGHRS and CDR2 YFSETQ. CDR3 in DNA: TGCGCCAGCAACAACCTAGCGGGAGCGGACAATGAGCAGTTCTTC. This gives the protein CASNNLAGADNEQFF.

This clonotype was seen more than once but under ten times. This chain links TRBV7-6 with TRBJ2-5; TRBD1 matches at 11 bases. CDR3 length: 16 amino acids. V shed 1 base, J shed 5 bases, and the junction held 6 bases outside the gene matches. Germline V gene lookup returns CDR1 SGHVS and CDR2 FNYEAQ. Here the CDR3 reads CASSLGTGGAGETQYF. The CDR3 nucleotides are TGTGCCAGCAGCTTAGGGACAGGGGGCGCCGGGGAGACCCAGTACTTC.